This T cell receptor beta chain was observed in a study of cytomegalovirus exposure and HLA in healthy donors. This CDR3 is 14 amino acids long. Trimming shortened V by 4 bases and J by 0 bases, and 9 bases separated the two germline ends. From germline, CDR1 is MGHDK and CDR2 SYGVNS. Produced via immunoSEQ multiplex PCR; TCRdb's table is partial and in-frame only. The sample shows some 49,000 clones, 90% to 95% of them seen only once. The sequence derives from a woman aged 18 to 35 in good health and CMV-seropositive. This sequence joins TRBV25-1 and TRBJ1-1; D ambiguous. The material sequenced was PBMCs. The CDR3 DNA reads TGTGCCAGCAGTGTCCGAGGAGTGAACACTGAAGCTTTCTTT. Protein product: CASSVRGVNTEAFF.